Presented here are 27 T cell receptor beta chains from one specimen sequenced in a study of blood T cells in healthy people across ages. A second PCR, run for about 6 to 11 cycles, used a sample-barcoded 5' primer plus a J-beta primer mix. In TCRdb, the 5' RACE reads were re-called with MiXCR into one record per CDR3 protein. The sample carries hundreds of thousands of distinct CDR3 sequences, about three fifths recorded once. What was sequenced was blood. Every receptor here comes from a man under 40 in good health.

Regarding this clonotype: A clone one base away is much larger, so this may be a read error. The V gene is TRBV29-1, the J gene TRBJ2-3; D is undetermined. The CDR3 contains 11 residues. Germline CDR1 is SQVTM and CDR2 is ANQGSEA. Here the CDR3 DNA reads TGCGGCGTTGGGAAGAAGGACACGCAGTATTTT. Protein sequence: CGVGKKDTQYF.

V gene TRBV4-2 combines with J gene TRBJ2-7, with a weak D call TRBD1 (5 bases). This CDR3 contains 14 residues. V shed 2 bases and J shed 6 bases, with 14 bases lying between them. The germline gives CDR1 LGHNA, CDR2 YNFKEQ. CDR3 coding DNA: TGTGCCAGCAGCCAAAATTCAGGGTCTTCCGAGCAGTACTTC. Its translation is CASSQNSGSSEQYF.

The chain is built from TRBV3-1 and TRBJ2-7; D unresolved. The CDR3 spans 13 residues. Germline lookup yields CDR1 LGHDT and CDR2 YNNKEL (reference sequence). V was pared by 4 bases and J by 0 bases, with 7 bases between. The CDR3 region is CASSRTPSYEQYF. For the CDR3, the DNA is TGTGCCAGCAGCCGGACGCCCTCCTACGAGCAGTACTTC.

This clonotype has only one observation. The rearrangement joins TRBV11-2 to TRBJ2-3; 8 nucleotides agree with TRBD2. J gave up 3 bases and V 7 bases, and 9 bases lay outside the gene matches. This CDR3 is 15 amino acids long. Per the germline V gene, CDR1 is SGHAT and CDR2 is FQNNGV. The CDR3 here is CASTISGKGTDTQYF. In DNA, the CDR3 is TGTGCCAGCACCATTAGCGGGAAGGGGACAGATACGCAGTATTTT.

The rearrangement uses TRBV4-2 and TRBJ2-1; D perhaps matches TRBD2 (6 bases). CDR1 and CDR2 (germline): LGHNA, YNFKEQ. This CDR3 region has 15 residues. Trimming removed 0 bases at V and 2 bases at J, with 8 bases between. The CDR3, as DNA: TGTGCCAGCAGCCAAGAGGCGGGACCCTACAATGAGCAGTTCTTC. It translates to CASSQEAGPYNEQFF.

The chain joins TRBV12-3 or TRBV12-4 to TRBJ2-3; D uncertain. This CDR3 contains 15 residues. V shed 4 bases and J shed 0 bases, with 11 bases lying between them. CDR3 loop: CASSWDSFSTDTQYF. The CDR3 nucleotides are TGTGCCAGCAGTTGGGATAGCTTTAGCACAGATACGCAGTATTTT.

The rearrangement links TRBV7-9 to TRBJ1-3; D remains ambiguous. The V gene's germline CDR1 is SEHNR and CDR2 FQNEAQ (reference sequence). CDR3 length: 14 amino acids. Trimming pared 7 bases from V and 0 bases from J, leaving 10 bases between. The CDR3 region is CASIDISSGNTIYF. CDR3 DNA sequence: TGTGCCAGCATCGACATAAGCTCTGGAAACACCATATATTTT.

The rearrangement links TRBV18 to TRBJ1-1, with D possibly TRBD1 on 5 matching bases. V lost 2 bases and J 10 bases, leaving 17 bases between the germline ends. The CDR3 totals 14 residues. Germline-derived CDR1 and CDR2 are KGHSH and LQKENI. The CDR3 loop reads CASSPGAPFLGAFF. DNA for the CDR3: TGTGCCAGCTCACCAGGGGCCCCTTTTCTAGGAGCTTTCTTT.

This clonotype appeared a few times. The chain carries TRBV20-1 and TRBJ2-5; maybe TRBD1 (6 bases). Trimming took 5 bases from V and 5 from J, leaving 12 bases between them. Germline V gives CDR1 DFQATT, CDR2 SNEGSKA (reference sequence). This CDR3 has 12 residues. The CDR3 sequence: CSARQDSETQYF. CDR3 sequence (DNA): TGCAGTGCTCGACAGGATTCGGAGACCCAGTACTTC.

The CDR3 bases are TGTGCCACCAGTGGGCTGACAGGCGGTCCCCACGAGCAGTACTTC. Translated, it gives CATSGLTGGPHEQYF. The J gene is TRBJ2-4, the V gene TRBV24-1; D possibly corresponds to TRBD1 (6 bases). The J call is doubtful: the DNA matches TRBJ2-7 better. The CDR3 sequence is 15 residues long. Per germline, CDR1 KGHDR and CDR2 SFDVKD.

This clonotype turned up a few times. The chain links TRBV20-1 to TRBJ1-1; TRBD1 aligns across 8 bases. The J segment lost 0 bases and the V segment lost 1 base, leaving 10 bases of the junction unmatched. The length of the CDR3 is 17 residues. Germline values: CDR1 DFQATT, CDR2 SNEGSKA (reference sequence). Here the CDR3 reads CSARAGGVQRVNTEAFF. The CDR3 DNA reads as TGCAGTGCTAGAGCAGGGGGCGTCCAGAGGGTGAACACTGAAGCTTTCTTT.

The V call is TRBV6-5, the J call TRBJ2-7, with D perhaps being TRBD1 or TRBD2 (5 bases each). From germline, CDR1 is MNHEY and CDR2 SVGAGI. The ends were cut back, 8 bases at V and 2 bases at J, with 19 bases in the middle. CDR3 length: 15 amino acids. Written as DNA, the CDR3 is TGTGCCAGCGGGGGTCGGGAAAAATTTCCCTACGAGCAGTACTTC. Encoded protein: CASGGREKFPYEQYF.

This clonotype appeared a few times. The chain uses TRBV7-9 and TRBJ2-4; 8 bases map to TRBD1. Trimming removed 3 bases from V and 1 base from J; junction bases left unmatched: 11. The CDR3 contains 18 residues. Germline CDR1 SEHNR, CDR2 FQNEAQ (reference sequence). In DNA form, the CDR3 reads TGTGCCAGCAGCTTGTGGACAGGGATCATAATGGCCAAAAACATTCAGTACTTC. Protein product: CASSLWTGIIMAKNIQYF.

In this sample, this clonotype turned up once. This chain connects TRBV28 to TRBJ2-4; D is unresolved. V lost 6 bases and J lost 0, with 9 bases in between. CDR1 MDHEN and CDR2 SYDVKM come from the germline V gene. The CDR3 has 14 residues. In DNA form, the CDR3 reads TGTGCCAGCAGACCTACTATAGCCAAAAACATTCAGTACTTC. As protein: CASRPTIAKNIQYF.

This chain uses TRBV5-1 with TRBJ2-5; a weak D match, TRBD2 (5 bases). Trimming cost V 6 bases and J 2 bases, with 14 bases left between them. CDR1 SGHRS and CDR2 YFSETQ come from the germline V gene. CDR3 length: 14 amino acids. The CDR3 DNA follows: TGCGCCAGCACCACAGCGGAGGTACAAGAGACCCAGTACTTC. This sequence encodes CASTTAEVQETQYF.

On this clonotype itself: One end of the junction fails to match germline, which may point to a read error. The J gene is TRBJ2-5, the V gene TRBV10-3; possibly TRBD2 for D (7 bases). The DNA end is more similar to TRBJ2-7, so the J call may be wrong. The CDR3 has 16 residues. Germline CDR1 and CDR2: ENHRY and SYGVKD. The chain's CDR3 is CAIRTRGELNSYEQYF. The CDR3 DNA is TGTGCTATCAGGACTAGGGGGGAACTAAATTCCTACGAGCAGTACTTC.

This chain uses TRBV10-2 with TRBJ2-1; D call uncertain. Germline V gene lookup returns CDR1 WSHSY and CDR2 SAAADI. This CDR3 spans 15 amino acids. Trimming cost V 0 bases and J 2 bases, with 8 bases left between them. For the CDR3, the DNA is TGCGCCAGCAGTGAGTCGTCGCGTCCCTACAATGAGCAGTTCTTC. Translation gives CASSESSRPYNEQFF.

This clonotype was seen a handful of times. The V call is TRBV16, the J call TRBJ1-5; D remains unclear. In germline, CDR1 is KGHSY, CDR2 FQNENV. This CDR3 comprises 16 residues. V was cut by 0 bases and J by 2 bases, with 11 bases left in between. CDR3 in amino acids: CASSQSALSGNQPQHF. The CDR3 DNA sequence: TGTGCCAGCAGCCAATCCGCTCTCAGCGGCAATCAGCCCCAGCATTTT. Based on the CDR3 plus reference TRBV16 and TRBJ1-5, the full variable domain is GEEVAQTPKHLVRGEGQKAKLYCAPIKGHSYVFWYQQVLKNEFKFLISFQNENVFDETGMPKERFSAKCLPNSPCSLEIQATKLEDSAVYFCASSQSALSGNQPQHFGDGTRLSIL.

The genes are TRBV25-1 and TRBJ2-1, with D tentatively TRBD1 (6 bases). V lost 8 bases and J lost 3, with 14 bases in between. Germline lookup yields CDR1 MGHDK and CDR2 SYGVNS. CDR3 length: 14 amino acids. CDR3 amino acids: CASGERRGYNEQFF. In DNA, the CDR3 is TGTGCCAGCGGCGAGCGCAGGGGCTACAATGAGCAGTTCTTC.

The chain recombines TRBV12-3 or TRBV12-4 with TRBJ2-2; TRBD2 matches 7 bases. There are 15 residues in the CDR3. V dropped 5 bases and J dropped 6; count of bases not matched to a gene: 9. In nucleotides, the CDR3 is TGTGCCAGCAGTGTTGGCGGGAGTGTACCCGGGGAGCTGTTTTTT. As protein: CASSVGGSVPGELFF.

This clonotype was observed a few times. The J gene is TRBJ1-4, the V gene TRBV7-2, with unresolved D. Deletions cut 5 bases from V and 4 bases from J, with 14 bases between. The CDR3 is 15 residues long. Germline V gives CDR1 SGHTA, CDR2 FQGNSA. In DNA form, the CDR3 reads TGTGCCAGCAGCGCAACGGAAAACTATAATGAAAAACTGTTTTTT. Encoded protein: CASSATENYNEKLFF. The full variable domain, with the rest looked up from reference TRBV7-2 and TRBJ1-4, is GAGVSQSPSNKVTEKGKDVELRCDPISGHTALYWYRQSLGQGLEFLIYFQGNSAPDKSGLPSDRFSAERTGGSVSTLTIQRTQQEDSAVYLCASSATENYNEKLFFGSGTQLSVL.

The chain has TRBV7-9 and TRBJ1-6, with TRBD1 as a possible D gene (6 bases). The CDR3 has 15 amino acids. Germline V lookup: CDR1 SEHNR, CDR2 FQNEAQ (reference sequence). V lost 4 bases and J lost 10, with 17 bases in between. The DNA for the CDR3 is TGTGCCAGCAGCTGGACCACAGGGAAAGGATCACCCCTCCACTTT. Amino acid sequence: CASSWTTGKGSPLHF.

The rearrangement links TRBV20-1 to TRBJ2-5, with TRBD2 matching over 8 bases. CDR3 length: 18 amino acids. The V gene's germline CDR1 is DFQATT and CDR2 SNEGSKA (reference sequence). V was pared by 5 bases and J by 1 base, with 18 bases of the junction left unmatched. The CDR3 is CSAFLIESSGSAQETQYF. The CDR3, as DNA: TGCAGTGCTTTCCTTATTGAGTCAAGCGGGAGTGCCCAAGAGACCCAGTACTTC.

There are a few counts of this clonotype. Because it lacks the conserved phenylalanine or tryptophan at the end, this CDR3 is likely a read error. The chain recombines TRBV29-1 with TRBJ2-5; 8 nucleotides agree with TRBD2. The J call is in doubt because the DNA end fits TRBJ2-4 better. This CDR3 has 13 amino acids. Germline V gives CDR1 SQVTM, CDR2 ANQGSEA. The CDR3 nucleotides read TGCAGCGTGGCTACTAGCGGTAAAAACATTCAGTACCTC. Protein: CSVATSGKNIQYL.

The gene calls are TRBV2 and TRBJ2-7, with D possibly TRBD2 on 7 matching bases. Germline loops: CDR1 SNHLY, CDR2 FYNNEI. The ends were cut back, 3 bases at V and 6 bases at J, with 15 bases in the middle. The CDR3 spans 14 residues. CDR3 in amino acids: CASSDRGAIGEQYF. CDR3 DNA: TGTGCCAGCAGTGATCGGGGGGCTATCGGCGAGCAGTACTTC.

The CDR3 here is CSARGVPGHIDTQYF. The CDR3 nucleotides are TGCAGTGCTAGAGGTGTACCGGGGCACATAGATACGCAGTATTTT. The rearrangement joins TRBV20-1 to TRBJ2-3; D possibly uses TRBD1 or TRBD2 (5 bases each). This CDR3 region has 15 residues. V lost 1 base and J 5 bases, leaving 16 bases between the germline ends. From germline, CDR1 is DFQATT and CDR2 SNEGSKA (reference sequence).

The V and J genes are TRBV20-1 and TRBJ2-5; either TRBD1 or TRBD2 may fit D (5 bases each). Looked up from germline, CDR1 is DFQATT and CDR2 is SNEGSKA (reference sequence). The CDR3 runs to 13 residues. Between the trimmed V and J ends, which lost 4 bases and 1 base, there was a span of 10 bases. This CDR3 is CSANRDLQETQYF. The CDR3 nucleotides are TGCAGTGCTAACCGGGACCTCCAAGAGACCCAGTACTTC.